Listed below are T cell receptor beta chains from one sample, sequenced in a study of molecular identifiers for immune sequencing clone quantification. Each CDR3 protein gets one entry after TCRdb re-called the PCR reads with MiXCR. The sample lists over 85,000 distinct CDR3 sequences, around 23% seen once, with 1% to 1.2% in the top ten. What was sequenced was naive CD8+ T cells from blood, with Jurkat cell RNA spiked in. These receptors were obtained from a human donor in good health. Some libraries in this study had Jurkat cell RNA spiked in. Each CDR3 is given with its conserved first and last residue. D genes are given only for firm matches. The size of a clone is reported for some rows only, either as once, few or many, or as a class for expanded clones.

TRBV28	TRBJ2-3	many	TRBD2	CASSPPTRSAGGRFDTQYF	TGTGCCAGCAGTCCCCCTACCCGCTCGGCGGGGGGGCGGTTTGATACGCAGTATTTT
TRBV7-8	TRBJ2-3	many	NA	CASSLDRGRGGPDTQYF	TGTGCCAGCAGCTTAGATAGGGGCAGGGGGGGTCCAGATACGCAGTATTTT
TRBV11-2	TRBJ2-3	many	NA	CASSLGEGLSGDTQYF	TGTGCCAGCAGCTTAGGCGAGGGACTCTCCGGAGATACGCAGTATTTT
TRBV4-2	TRBJ2-1	NA	TRBD2	CASSQGLLSGRSYNEQFF	TGTGCCAGCAGCCAAGGTCTCCTTAGCGGGAGATCCTACAATGAGCAGTTCTTC
TRBV5-1	TRBJ2-3	many	TRBD1	CASSWTGQVNTDTQYF	TGCGCCAGCAGCTGGACGGGACAGGTGAACACAGATACGCAGTATTTT
TRBV7-6	TRBJ2-7	many	NA	CASSLGGQTYEQYF	TGTGCCAGCAGCTTAGGAGGACAGACCTACGAGCAGTACTTC
TRBV28	TRBJ2-3	many	NA	CASTAILGAGGTDTQYF	TGTGCCAGCACCGCGATTTTGGGGGCCGGGGGCACAGATACGCAGTATTTT
TRBV2	TRBJ2-3	once	NA	CASSVAGGIVNTQYF	TGTGCCAGCAGTGTGGCAGGGGGGATTGTGAATACGCAGTATTTT
TRBV4-1	TRBJ2-2	NA	TRBD1	CASSQYGTGGYTGELFF	TGCGCCAGCAGCCAATACGGGACAGGGGGATACACCGGGGAGCTGTTTTTT
TRBV19	TRBJ2-7	few	TRBD2	CASSIRAGTSALYEQYF	TGTGCCAGTAGTATCAGGGCCGGGACTAGCGCACTCTACGAGCAGTACTTC
TRBV4-3	TRBJ2-7	many	NA	CASSQDLVGDEQYF	TGCGCCAGCAGCCAAGATTTGGTCGGGGACGAGCAGTACTTC
TRBV7-9	TRBJ1-5	NA	NA	CASSLAVGANRERGQPQHF	TGTGCCAGCAGCTTAGCGGTCGGGGCTAACCGGGAGAGGGGTCAGCCCCAGCATTTT
TRBV20-1	TRBJ2-7	many	TRBD2	CSANSREVAGVAEQYF	TGCAGTGCTAACTCCCGTGAGGTAGCGGGAGTTGCCGAGCAGTACTTC
TRBV28	TRBJ2-3	many	TRBD1	CASSLWDRDTDTQYF	TGTGCCAGCAGTTTATGGGACAGGGATACAGATACGCAGTATTTT
TRBV6-5	TRBJ2-7	many	NA	CASSYSAVSEQYF	TGTGCCAGCAGTTATTCCGCGGTAAGCGAGCAGTACTTC
TRBV5-3	TRBJ1-5	many	TRBD1	CASSYGQGGSQPQHF	TGTGCCAGCAGTTATGGACAGGGTGGGTCACAGCCCCAGCATTTT
TRBV13	TRBJ2-5	many	TRBD1	CASSPGTGDVETQYF	TGTGCCAGCAGCCCGGGGACAGGGGACGTCGAGACCCAGTACTTC
TRBV7-2	TRBJ2-2	NA	TRBD2	CASSSLAGGGTGELFF	TGTGCCAGCAGCTCACTAGCGGGAGGAGGTACCGGGGAGCTGTTTTTT
TRBV12-3/TRBV12-4	TRBJ1-5	few	NA	CASSNRQDSNQPQHF	TGTGCCAGCAGTAACCGACAGGACTCTAATCAGCCCCAGCATTTT
TRBV6-2/TRBV6-3	TRBJ1-2	NA	NA	CASSYGHGYTF	TGTGCCAGCAGTTATGGGCATGGCTACACCTTC
TRBV7-3	TRBJ2-3	NA	TRBD2	CARTGLAGNTDTQYF	TGTGCCAGGACCGGACTAGCGGGGAACACAGATACGCAGTATTTT
TRBV6-1	TRBJ1-1	few	TRBD1	CASGETGARDTEAFF	TGTGCCAGCGGGGAGACAGGGGCGCGGGATACTGAAGCTTTCTTT
TRBV7-9	TRBJ2-1	many	NA	CASSTKDEQFF	TGTGCCAGCAGCACAAAAGATGAGCAGTTCTTC
TRBV5-4	TRBJ2-3	many	NA	CASSLTYSPGDTQYF	TGTGCCAGCAGCTTGACGTATTCTCCCGGGGATACGCAGTATTTT
TRBV7-9	TRBJ1-1	many	NA	CASSPDRGTNTEAFF	TGTGCCAGCAGCCCGGACCGGGGAACGAACACTGAAGCTTTCTTT
TRBV4-3	TRBJ2-7	many	NA	CASSLGSKGSYEQYF	TGCGCCAGCAGCCTCGGGAGCAAGGGTTCCTACGAGCAGTACTTC
TRBV4-3	TRBJ2-7	few	NA	CASSQDWGIYEQYF	TGCGCCAGCAGCCAAGATTGGGGGATTTACGAGCAGTACTTC
TRBV5-8	TRBJ2-3	many	NA	CASSLGFGTDTQYF	TGTGCCAGCAGCTTGGGGTTTGGCACAGATACGCAGTATTTT
TRBV27	TRBJ1-1	many	NA	CASNPGFSRLNTEAFF	TGTGCCAGCAATCCAGGGTTCTCAAGGCTGAACACTGAAGCTTTCTTT
TRBV18	TRBJ2-7	many	TRBD1	CASSQSPGQSAYEQYF	TGTGCCAGCTCACAATCACCGGGACAGTCAGCCTACGAGCAGTACTTC
TRBV11-2	TRBJ2-3	many	NA	CASSLGPASTGLGTDTQYF	TGTGCCAGCAGCTTAGGCCCCGCCTCAACAGGGTTGGGCACAGATACGCAGTATTTT
TRBV5-1	TRBJ2-7	many	NA	CASNDLGEQYF	TGCGCCAGCAACGATCTGGGGGAGCAGTACTTC
TRBV19	TRBJ1-5	many	TRBD1	CASSPTGGGNQPQHF	TGTGCCAGTAGCCCTACAGGGGGAGGCAATCAGCCCCAGCATTTT
TRBV2	TRBJ2-1	NA	TRBD2	CALRGGDNRPDNEQFF	TGTGCCCTCCGGGGGGGGGATAACCGTCCGGACAATGAGCAGTTCTTC
TRBV4-3	TRBJ1-1	many	NA	CASSQDRMNTEAFF	TGCGCCAGCAGCCAAGATCGGATGAACACTGAAGCTTTCTTT
TRBV28	TRBJ2-7	many	TRBD1	CASSLRGPGHEQYF	TGTGCCAGCAGTTTGAGGGGGCCGGGACACGAGCAGTACTTC
TRBV4-3	TRBJ1-1	many	NA	CASSQVGGEAFF	TGCGCCAGCAGCCAAGTAGGCGGTGAAGCTTTCTTT
TRBV30	TRBJ2-5	few	TRBD2	CAWTSSTSGGAETQYF	TGTGCCTGGACTAGCTCGACTAGCGGGGGGGCGGAGACCCAGTACTTC
TRBV9	TRBJ1-3	NA	NA	CASSALHKSPGNTIYF	TGTGCCAGCAGCGCCCTACATAAATCGCCTGGAAACACCATATATTTT
TRBV7-3	TRBJ2-1	NA	NA	CASSRVGSYNEQFF	TGTGCCAGCAGCCGTGTGGGATCCTACAATGAGCAGTTCTTC
TRBV7-9	TRBJ1-4	many	NA	CASSLGTWSEKLFF	TGTGCCAGCAGCTTAGGCACTTGGAGTGAAAAACTGTTTTTT
TRBV29-1	TRBJ2-2	many	NA	CTFSGGYGTGELFF	TGCACCTTTTCTGGCGGGTACGGCACCGGGGAGCTGTTTTTT
TRBV5-1	TRBJ2-7	many	TRBD2	CASSLAWRTSGTWYEQYF	TGCGCCAGCAGCTTGGCCTGGCGGACTAGCGGGACGTGGTACGAGCAGTACTTC
TRBV19	TRBJ2-7	few	TRBD2	CASSITSGRYEQYF	TGTGCCAGTAGTATAACTAGCGGGAGGTACGAGCAGTACTTC
TRBV7-9	TRBJ2-7	few	TRBD2	CASTPGGTTPLSSYEQYF	TGTGCCAGCACCCCCGGGGGGACGACCCCCCTTTCGTCCTACGAGCAGTACTTC
TRBV7-9	TRBJ1-5	many	NA	CASSLRGDNQPQHF	TGTGCCAGCAGCTTGAGGGGTGACAATCAGCCCCAGCATTTT
TRBV30	TRBJ2-3	many	NA	CAWSVRPSAKYTDTQYF	TGTGCCTGGAGTGTTCGGCCATCGGCCAAGTACACAGATACGCAGTATTTT
TRBV4-3	TRBJ2-7	many	NA	CASSQDPGLEQYF	TGCGCCAGCAGCCAAGATCCGGGGCTCGAGCAGTACTTC
TRBV7-6	TRBJ2-1	many	NA	CASSPRQGSDEQFF	TGTGCCAGCAGCCCCCGTCAGGGGAGCGATGAGCAGTTCTTC
TRBV7-2	TRBJ1-5	many	TRBD1	CASSDGTGGQPQHF	TGTGCCAGCAGCGATGGGACAGGGGGCCAGCCCCAGCATTTT
TRBV6-2/TRBV6-3	TRBJ2-1	NA	TRBD1	CASSKLTGGNEQFF	TGTGCCAGCAGTAAACTAACAGGGGGCAATGAGCAGTTCTTC
TRBV4-1	TRBJ2-1	NA	TRBD2	CASSQDRTSGVYNEQFF	TGCGCCAGCAGCCAAGATAGGACTAGCGGGGTATACAATGAGCAGTTCTTC
TRBV25-1	TRBJ2-5	many	NA	CASGPGQETQYF	TGTGCCAGCGGACCCGGACAAGAGACCCAGTACTTC
TRBV20-1	TRBJ2-7	many	NA	CSAYSREKTYEQYF	TGCAGTGCTTACAGTAGGGAGAAGACCTACGAGCAGTACTTC
TRBV27	TRBJ2-3	NA	TRBD2	CASSPWTSTQEADTQYF	TGTGCCAGCAGTCCGTGGACTAGCACCCAGGAGGCAGATACGCAGTATTTT
TRBV6-2/TRBV6-3	TRBJ1-2	many	NA	CASSYSQGGEASYTF	TGTGCCAGCAGTTACTCCCAGGGCGGTGAGGCGAGCTACACCTTC
TRBV6-4	TRBJ2-2	few	TRBD1	CASSAGTVHTGELFF	TGTGCCAGCTCAGCCGGGACAGTGCACACCGGGGAGCTGTTTTTT
TRBV7-9	TRBJ2-1	NA	TRBD1	CASSGGQGAWNEQFF	TGTGCCAGCAGCGGTGGACAGGGGGCTTGGAATGAGCAGTTCTTC